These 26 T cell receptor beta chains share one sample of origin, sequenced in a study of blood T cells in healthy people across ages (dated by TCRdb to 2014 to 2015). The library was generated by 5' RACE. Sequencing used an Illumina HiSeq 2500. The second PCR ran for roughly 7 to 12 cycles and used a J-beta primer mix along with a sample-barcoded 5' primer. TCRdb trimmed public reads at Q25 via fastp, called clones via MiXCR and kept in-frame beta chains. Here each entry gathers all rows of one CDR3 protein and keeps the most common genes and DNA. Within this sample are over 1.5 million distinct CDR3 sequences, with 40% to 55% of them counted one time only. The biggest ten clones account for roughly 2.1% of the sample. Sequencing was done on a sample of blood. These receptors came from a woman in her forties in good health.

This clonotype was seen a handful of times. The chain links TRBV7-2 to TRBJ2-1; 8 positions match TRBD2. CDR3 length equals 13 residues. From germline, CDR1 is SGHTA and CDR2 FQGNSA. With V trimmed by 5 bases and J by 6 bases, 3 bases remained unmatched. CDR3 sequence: CASSPGGANEQFF. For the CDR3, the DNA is TGTGCCAGCAGCCCCGGGGGGGCCAATGAGCAGTTCTTC.

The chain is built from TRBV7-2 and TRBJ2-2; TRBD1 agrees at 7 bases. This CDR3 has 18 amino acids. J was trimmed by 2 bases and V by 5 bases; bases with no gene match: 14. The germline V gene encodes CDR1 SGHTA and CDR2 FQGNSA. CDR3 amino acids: CASSPSGTGVGNTGELFF. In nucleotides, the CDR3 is TGTGCCAGCAGCCCGAGTGGTACAGGGGTTGGTAACACCGGGGAGCTGTTTTTT.

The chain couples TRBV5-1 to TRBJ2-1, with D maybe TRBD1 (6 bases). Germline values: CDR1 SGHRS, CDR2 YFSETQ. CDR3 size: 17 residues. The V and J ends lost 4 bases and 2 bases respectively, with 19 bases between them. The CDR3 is CASSPPGVGAAYNEQFF. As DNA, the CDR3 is TGCGCCAGCAGCCCCCCCGGGGTGGGGGCGGCCTACAATGAGCAGTTCTTC.

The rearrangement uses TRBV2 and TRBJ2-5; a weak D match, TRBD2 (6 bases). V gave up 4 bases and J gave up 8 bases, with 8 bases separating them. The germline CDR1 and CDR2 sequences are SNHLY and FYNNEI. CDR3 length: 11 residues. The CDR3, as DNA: TGTGCCAGCAGTGTGCGGGGCACCCAGTACTTC. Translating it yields CASSVRGTQYF.

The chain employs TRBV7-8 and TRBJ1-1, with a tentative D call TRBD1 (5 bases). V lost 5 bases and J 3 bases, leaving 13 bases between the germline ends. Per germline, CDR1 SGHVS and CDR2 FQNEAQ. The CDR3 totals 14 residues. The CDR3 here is CASSARDGYTEAFF. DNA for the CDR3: TGTGCCAGCAGCGCCCGGGACGGTTACACTGAAGCTTTCTTT. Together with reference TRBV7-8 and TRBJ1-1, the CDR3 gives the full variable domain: GAGVSQSPRYKVAKRGQDVALRCDPISGHVSLFWYQQALGQGPEFLTYFQNEAQLDKSGLPSDRFFAERPEGSVSTLKIQRTQQEDSAVYLCASSARDGYTEAFFGQGTRLTVV.

CDR3 sequence reads: CASSLGDKSTYEQYF. Here the CDR3 DNA reads TGCGCCAGCAGCTTGGGGGACAAGTCGACCTACGAGCAGTACTTC. V gene TRBV5-1 combines with J gene TRBJ2-7; D might be TRBD1 (6 bases). The CDR3 has 15 amino acids. With 0 bases removed from V and 2 bases from J, the gap between germline ends came to 12 bases. In germline, CDR1 is SGHRS, CDR2 YFSETQ.

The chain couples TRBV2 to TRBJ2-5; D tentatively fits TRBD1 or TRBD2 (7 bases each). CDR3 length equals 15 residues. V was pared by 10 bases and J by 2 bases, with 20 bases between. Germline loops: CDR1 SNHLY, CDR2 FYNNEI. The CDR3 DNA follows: TGTGCCACCATAAGGGAGGGGGCGCGACAAGAGACCCAGTACTTC. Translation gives CATIREGARQETQYF.

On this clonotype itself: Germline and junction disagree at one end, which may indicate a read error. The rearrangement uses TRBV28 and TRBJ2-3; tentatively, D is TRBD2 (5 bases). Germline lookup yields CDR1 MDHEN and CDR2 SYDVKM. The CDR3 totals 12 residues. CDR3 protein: CAGSRGPSKQYF. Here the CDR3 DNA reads TGTGCCGGCAGCAGAGGGCCCAGCAAGCAGTATTTT.

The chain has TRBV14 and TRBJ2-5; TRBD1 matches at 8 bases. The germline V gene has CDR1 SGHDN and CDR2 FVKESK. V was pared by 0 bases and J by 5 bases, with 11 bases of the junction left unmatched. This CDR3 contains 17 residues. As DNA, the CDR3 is TGTGCCAGCAGCCAAGAACTCCCGGGACAGGTGTCGGAGACCCAGTACTTC. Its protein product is CASSQELPGQVSETQYF.

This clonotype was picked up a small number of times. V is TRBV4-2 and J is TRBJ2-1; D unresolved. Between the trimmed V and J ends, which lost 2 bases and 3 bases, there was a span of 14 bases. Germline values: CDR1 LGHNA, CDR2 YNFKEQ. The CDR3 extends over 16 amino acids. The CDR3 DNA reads TGTGCCAGCAGCCAACACCCCCAAAATAGCTACAATGAGCAGTTCTTC. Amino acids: CASSQHPQNSYNEQFF.

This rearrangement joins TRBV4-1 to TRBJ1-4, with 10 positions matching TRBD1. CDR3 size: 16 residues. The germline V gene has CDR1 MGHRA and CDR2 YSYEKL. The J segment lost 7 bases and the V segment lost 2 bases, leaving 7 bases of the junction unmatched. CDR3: CASSQLPGQGVEKLFF. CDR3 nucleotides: TGCGCCAGCAGCCAACTCCCCGGACAGGGGGTTGAAAAACTGTTTTTT.

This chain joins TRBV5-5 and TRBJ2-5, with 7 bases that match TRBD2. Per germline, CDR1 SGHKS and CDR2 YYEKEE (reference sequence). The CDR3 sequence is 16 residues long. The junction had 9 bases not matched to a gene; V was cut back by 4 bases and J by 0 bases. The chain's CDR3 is CASSPGGVGHQETQYF. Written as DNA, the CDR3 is TGTGCCAGCAGCCCGGGGGGAGTAGGGCACCAAGAGACCCAGTACTTC.

The DNA of the CDR3 is TGCAGTTTCTATAAGACAGCCTCCTACGAGCAGTACTTC. It translates to CSFYKTASYEQYF. This chain links TRBV20-1 with TRBJ2-7; perhaps TRBD1 as D (5 bases). The V gene lost 8 bases and the J gene lost 0 bases, with 14 bases spanning the gap. Germline CDR1 DFQATT, CDR2 SNEGSKA (reference sequence). This CDR3 spans 13 amino acids.

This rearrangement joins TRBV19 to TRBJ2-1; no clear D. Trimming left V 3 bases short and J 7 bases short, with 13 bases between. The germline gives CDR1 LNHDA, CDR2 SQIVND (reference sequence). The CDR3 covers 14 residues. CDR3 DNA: TGTGCCAGTAGTATCTTACTTAACCGGAATGAGCAGTTCTTC. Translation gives CASSILLNRNEQFF.

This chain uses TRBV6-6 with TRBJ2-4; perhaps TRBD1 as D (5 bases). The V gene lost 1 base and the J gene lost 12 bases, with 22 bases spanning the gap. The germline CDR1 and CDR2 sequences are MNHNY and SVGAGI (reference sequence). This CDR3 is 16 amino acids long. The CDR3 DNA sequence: TGTGCCAGCAGTTACTATAGGAAAGGGGATAGAACTAATCAGTACTTC. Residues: CASSYYRKGDRTNQYF.

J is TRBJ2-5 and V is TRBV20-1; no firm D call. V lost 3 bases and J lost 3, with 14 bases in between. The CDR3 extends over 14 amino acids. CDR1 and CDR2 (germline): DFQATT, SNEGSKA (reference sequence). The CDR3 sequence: CSASHFSREETQYF. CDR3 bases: TGCAGTGCTAGCCACTTTTCCCGGGAAGAGACCCAGTACTTC.

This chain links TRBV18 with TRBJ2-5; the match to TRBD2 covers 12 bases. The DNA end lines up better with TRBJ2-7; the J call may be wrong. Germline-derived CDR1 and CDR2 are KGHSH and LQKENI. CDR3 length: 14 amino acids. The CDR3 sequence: CASSPETSGGEQYF. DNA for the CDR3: TGTGCCAGCTCACCAGAGACTAGCGGGGGCGAGCAGTACTTC.

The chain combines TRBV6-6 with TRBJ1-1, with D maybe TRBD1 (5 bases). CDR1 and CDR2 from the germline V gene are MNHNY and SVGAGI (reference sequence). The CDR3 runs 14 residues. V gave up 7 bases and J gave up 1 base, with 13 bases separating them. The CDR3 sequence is CASTRTPRNTEAFF. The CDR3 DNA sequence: TGTGCCAGCACCAGGACACCCAGGAACACTGAAGCTTTCTTT.

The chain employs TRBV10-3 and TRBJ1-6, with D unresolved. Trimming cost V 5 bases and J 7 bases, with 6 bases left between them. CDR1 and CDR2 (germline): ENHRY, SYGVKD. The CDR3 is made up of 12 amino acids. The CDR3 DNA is TGTGCCATCAGTCCTCGGAATTCACCCCTCCACTTT. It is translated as CAISPRNSPLHF.

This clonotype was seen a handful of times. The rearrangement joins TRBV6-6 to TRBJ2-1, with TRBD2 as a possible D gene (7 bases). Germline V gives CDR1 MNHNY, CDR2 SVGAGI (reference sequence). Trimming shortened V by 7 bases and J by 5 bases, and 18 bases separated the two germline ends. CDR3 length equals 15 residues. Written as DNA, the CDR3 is TGTGCCAGCACCCTAGGGGGGGGGCGTAACAATGAGCAGTTCTTC. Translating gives CASTLGGGRNNEQFF.

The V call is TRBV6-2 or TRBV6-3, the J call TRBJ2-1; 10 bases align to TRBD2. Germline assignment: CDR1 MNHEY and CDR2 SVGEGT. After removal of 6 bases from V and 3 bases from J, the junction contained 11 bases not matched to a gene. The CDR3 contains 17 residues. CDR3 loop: CASRTRLAGVNYNEQFF. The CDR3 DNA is TGTGCCAGCAGAACTCGCCTAGCGGGGGTTAACTACAATGAGCAGTTCTTC.

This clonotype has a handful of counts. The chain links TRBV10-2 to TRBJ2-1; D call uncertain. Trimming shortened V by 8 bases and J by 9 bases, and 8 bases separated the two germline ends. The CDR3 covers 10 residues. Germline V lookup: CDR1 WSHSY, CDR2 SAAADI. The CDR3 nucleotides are TGCGCCAGCTTGTACGGTGAGCAGTTCTTC. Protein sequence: CASLYGEQFF.

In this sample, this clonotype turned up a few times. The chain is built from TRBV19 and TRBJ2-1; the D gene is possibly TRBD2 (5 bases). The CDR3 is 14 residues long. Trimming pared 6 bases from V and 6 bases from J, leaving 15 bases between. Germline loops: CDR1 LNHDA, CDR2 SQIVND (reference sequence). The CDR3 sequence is CASRIRGSFNEQFF. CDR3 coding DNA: TGTGCCAGTAGGATCCGGGGATCGTTCAATGAGCAGTTCTTC.

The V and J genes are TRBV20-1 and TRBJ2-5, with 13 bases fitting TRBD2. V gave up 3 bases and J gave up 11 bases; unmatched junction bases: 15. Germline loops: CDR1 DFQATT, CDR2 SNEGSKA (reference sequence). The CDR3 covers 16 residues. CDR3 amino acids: CSARGLGLAGSNEQYF. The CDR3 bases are TGCAGTGCTAGGGGGCTGGGACTAGCGGGAAGCAATGAGCAGTACTTC.

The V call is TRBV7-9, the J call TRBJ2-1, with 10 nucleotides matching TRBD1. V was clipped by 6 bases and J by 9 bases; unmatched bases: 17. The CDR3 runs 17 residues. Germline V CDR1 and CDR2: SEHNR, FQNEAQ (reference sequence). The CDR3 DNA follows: TGTGCCAGCAGGTGGCTCAAGACAGGGGGCTACGGTCCTGAGCAGTTCTTC. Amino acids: CASRWLKTGGYGPEQFF.

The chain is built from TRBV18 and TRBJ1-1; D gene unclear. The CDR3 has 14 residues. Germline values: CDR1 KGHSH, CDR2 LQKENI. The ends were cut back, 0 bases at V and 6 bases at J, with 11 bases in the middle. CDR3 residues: CASSPPVAGSEAFF. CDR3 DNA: TGTGCCAGCTCACCACCGGTGGCTGGGTCTGAAGCTTTCTTT.